A selection of T cell receptor beta chains follows, all from one sample in a study of T cell changes during pregnancy in multiple sclerosis. The table came from immunoSEQ multiplex PCR; TCRdb's copy has only in-frame clones and leaves some out. Among 60,000 or so clones, about 90% were seen once, and the ten largest hold around 0.5%. The sample was CD4+ T cells from peripheral blood mononuclear cells, taken after pregnancy. The receptors originated from a female donor in good health, enrolled as a control in a pregnancy study. Both conserved end residues are part of each CDR3. The order of the fields is J gene, V gene, CDR3 protein.

TRBJ2-2,TRBV4-1,CASSQGAANTGELFF
TRBJ2-3,TRBV5-6,CASRLGRTTDTQYF
TRBJ2-2,TRBV11-3,CASRERTGAQRTGELFF
TRBJ2-7,TRBV7-2,CASSPDRGREQYF
TRBJ2-5,TRBV6-6,CASSVLRGSQETQYF
TRBJ2-1,TRBV5-1,CASTPLQRGGNEQFF
TRBJ2-2,TRBV18,CASSPFQRNTGELFF
TRBJ1-5,TRBV25-1,CASSESGGNQPQHF
TRBJ1-3,TRBV11-2,CASSAGEDSGNTIYF
TRBJ1-2,TRBV10-3,CAITRGNYGYTF
TRBJ2-7,TRBV11-2,CASSLERGGEQYF
TRBJ1-2,TRBV12-5,CASGLSGGGGYTF
TRBJ1-2,TRBV11-2,CASSLDSQGYGYTF
TRBJ1-1,TRBV27,CASRGLRQGNLGTEAFF
TRBJ1-6,TRBV2,CASRVHRGRRDSPLHF
TRBJ1-3,TRBV5-1,CASSLGQGNLGNTIYF
TRBJ2-2,TRBV4-3,CASSPRDRGTGELFF
TRBJ1-3,TRBV7-9,CASSLLEPSGNTIYF
TRBJ1-2,TRBV7-9,CASSYRQGVTGYTF
TRBJ2-5,TRBV4-2,CASSQDPVGAGGTGTQYF
TRBJ2-1,TRBV9,CASSVLDQGLLDSYNEQFF
TRBJ2-2,TRBV30,CAWSSGGANTGELFF
TRBJ1-4,TRBV30,CAWSRDRAREKLFF
TRBJ1-2,TRBV20-1,CSAGGLSGYTF
TRBJ1-1,TRBV7-9,CASSHGQAGTMAFF
TRBJ2-3,TRBV7-2,CASSFSGTGVTDTQYF
TRBJ1-1,TRBV18,CASSPNLAEAFF
TRBJ1-5,TRBV18,CASSTGTGNDQPQHF
TRBJ1-5,TRBV7-3,CASSFTSGQPQHF
TRBJ1-1,TRBV19,CASSSRVAEAFF
TRBJ1-2,TRBV5-4,CASIDRVNYGYTF
TRBJ1-4,TRBV27,CASSPDRANEKLFF
TRBJ1-2,TRBV11-2,CASSLDNFGQGGGYTF
TRBJ2-2,TRBV6-1,CASSHPELPGELFF
TRBJ2-7,TRBV30,CAWSARYEQYF
TRBJ2-5,TRBV9,CASSVGLAGGYQETQYF
TRBJ2-4,TRBV2,CASSEMFAGTSIQYF
TRBJ2-1,TRBV5-1,CASSRLAGGQGEQFF
TRBJ1-1,TRBV30,CAWRTERGSLHTEAFF
TRBJ1-6,TRBV7-2,CASSLESSYNSPLHF
TRBJ1-2,TRBV6-5,CASSRGTGGDGYTF
TRBJ2-7,TRBV5-6,CASSSGQFSYEQYF
TRBJ1-1,TRBV29-1,CSVEDRIGVRGTEAFF
TRBJ1-5,TRBV30,CAWSVQGNQPQHF
TRBJ2-2,TRBV7-3,CASSLTEGRTGELFF
TRBJ2-2,TRBV30,CAWRGGVNTGELFF
TRBJ2-7,TRBV14,CASSQQYEQYF
TRBJ1-2,TRBV13,CASSLGDRVGYGYTF
TRBJ1-5,TRBV15,CATSRGLGLGQAYFNQPQHF
TRBJ2-7,TRBV5-8,CANDGQYSYEQYF
TRBJ1-1,TRBV10-3,CAISEGAGAEAFF